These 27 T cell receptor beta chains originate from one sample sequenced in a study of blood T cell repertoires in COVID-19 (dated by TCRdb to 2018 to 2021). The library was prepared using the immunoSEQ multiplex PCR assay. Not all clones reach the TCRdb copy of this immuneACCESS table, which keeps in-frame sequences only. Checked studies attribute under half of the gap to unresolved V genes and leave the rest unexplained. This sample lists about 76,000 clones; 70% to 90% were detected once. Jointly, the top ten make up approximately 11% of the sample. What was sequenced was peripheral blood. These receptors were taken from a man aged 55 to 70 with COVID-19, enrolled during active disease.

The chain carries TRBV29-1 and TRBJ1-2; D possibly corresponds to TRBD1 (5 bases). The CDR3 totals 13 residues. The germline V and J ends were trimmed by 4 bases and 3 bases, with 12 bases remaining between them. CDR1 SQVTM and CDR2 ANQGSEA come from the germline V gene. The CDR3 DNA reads TGCAGCGTTGGAAAGGGGATCGACTATGGCTACACCTTC. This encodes CSVGKGIDYGYTF.

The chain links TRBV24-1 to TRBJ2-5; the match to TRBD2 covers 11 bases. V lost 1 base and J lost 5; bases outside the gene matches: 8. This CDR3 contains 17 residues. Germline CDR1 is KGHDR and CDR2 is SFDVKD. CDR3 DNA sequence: TGTGCCACCAGTGATTTAACTAGCGGGAGTGTTGGGGAGACCCAGTACTTC. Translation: CATSDLTSGSVGETQYF.

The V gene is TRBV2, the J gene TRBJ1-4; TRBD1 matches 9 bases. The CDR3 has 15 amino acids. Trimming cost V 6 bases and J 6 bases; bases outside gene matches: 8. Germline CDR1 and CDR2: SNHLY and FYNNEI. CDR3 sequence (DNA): TGTGCCAGCAGACGGGACAGGGTCGGAGATGAAAAACTGTTTTTT. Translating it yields CASRRDRVGDEKLFF.

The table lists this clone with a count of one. The CDR3 nucleotides read TGTGCCAGCAGCTCTCCGTTTGGAGGAGAGAGATCCTACGAGCAGTACTTC. Protein: CASSSPFGGERSYEQYF. This chain links TRBV7-9 with TRBJ2-7; tentative D call: TRBD2 (5 bases). CDR1 SEHNR and CDR2 FQNEAQ come from the germline V gene (reference sequence). Trimming cost V 4 bases and J 1 base, with 20 bases left between them. The CDR3 runs 17 residues. Full variable domain (missing parts from reference TRBV7-9 and TRBJ2-7): DTGVSQNPRHKITKRGQNVTFRCDPISEHNRLYWYRQTLGQGPEFLTYFQNEAQLEKSRLLSDRFSAERPKGSFSTLEIQRTEQGDSAMYLCASSSPFGGERSYEQYFGPGTRLTVT.

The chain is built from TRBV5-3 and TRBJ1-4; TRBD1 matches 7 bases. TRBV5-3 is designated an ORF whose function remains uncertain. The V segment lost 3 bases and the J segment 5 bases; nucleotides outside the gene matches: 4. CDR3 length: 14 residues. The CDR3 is CARSSDRRNEKLFF. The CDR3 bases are TGTGCCAGAAGCTCGGACAGGAGAAATGAAAAACTGTTTTTT.

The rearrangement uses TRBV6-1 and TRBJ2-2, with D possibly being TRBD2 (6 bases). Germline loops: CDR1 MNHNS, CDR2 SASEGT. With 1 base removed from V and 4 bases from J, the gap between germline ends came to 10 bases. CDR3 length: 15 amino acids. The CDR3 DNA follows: TGTGCCAGCAGTGAAGTTGCGGGGTCCACCGGGGAGCTGTTTTTT. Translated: CASSEVAGSTGELFF.

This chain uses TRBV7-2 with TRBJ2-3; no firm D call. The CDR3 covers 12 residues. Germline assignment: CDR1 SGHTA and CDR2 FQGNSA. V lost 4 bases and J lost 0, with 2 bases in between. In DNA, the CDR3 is TGTGCCAGCAGCTCTAGCACAGATACGCAGTATTTT. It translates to CASSSSTDTQYF.

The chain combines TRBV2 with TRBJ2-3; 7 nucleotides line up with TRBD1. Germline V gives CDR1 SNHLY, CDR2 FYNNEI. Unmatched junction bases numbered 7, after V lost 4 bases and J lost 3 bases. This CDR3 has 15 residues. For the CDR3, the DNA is TGTGCCAGCAGTGCCCCGGGACAGCCTACAGATACGCAGTATTTT. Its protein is CASSAPGQPTDTQYF. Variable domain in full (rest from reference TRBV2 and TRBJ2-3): EPEVTQTPSHQVTQMGQEVILRCVPISNHLYFYWYRQILGQKVEFLVSFYNNEISEKSEIFDDQFSVERPDGSNFTLKIRSTKLEDSAMYFCASSAPGQPTDTQYFGPGTRLTVL.

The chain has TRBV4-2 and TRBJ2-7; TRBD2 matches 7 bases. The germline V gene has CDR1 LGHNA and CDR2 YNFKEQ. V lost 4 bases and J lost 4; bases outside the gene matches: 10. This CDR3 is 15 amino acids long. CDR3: CASSRDFPGGYEQYF. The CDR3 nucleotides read TGTGCCAGCAGCCGGGACTTCCCGGGAGGTTACGAGCAGTACTTC.

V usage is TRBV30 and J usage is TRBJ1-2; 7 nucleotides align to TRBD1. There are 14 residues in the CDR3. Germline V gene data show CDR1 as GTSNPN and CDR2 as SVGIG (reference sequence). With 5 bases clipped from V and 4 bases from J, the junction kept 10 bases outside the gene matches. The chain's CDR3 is CAWWSLDRAYGYTF. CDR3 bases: TGTGCCTGGTGGTCCCTCGACAGGGCCTATGGCTACACCTTC. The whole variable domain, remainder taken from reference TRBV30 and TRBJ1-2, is SQTIHQWPATLVQPVGSPLSLECTVEGTSNPNLYWYRQAAGRGLQLLFYSVGIGQISSEVPQNLSASRPQDRQFILSSKKLLLSDSGFYLCAWWSLDRAYGYTFGSGTRLTVV.

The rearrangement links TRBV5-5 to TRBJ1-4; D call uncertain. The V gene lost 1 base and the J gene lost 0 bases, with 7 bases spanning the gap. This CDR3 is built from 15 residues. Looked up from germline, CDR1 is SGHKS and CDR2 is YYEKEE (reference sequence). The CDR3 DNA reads TGTGCCAGCAGCTTGACACATACAACTAATGAAAAACTGTTTTTT. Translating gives CASSLTHTTNEKLFF.

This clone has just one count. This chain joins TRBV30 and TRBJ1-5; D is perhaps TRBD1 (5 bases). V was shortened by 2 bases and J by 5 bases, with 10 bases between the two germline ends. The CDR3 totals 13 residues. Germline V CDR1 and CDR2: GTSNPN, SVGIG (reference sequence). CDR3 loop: CAWSTGVDQPQHF. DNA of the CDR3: TGTGCCTGGAGTACGGGGGTGGATCAGCCCCAGCATTTT.

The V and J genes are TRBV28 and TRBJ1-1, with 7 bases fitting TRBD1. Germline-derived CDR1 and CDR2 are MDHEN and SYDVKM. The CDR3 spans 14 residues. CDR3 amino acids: CATTPGQLNTEAFF. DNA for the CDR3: TGTGCTACGACCCCGGGACAGTTGAACACTGAAGCTTTCTTT.

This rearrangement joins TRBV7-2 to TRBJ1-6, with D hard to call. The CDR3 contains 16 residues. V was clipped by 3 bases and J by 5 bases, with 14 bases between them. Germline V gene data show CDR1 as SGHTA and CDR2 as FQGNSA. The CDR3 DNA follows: TGTGCCAGCAGCTTCGATGGTACGCGGGATAATTCACCCCTCCACTTT. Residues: CASSFDGTRDNSPLHF.

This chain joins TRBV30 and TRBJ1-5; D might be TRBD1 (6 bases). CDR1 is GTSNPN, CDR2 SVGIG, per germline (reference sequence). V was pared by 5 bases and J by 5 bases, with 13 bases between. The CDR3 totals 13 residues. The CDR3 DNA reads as TGTGCCTGGGAGCAGGGGCAACATCAGCCCCAGCATTTT. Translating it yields CAWEQGQHQPQHF.

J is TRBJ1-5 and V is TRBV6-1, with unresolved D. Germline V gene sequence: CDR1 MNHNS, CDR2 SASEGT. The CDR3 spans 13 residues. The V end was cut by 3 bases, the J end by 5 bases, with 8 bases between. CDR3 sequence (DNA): TGTGCCAGCAGTGAGCAACATGATCAGCCCCAGCATTTT. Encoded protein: CASSEQHDQPQHF.

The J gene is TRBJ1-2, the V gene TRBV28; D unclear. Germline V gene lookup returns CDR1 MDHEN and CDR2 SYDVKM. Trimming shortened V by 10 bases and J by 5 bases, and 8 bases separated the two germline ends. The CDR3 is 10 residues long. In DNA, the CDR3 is TGTGCCACCGTGTCTTATGGCTACACCTTC. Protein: CATVSYGYTF.

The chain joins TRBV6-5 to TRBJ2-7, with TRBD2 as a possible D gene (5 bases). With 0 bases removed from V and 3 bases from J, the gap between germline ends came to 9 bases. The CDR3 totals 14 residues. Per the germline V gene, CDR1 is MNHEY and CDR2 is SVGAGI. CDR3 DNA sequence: TGTGCCAGCAGTTACTCGGACGGACTCTACGAGCAGTACTTC. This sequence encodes CASSYSDGLYEQYF.

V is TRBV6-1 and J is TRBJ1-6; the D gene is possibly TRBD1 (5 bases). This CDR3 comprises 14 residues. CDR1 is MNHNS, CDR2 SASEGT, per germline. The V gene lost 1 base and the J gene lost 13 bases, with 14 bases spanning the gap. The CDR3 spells CASSEEGLVFPLHF. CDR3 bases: TGTGCCAGCAGTGAAGAGGGACTCGTGTTTCCCCTCCACTTT.

CDR3 DNA sequence: TGTGCCAGCAGTGAGTTGGGGCAGCAACCCTACGAGCAGTACTTC. Translation gives CASSELGQQPYEQYF. The chain employs TRBV6-1 and TRBJ2-7, with a tentative D call TRBD1 (5 bases). Trimming took 3 bases from V and 2 from J, leaving 14 bases between them. Germline-derived CDR1 and CDR2 are MNHNS and SASEGT. This CDR3 has 15 amino acids.

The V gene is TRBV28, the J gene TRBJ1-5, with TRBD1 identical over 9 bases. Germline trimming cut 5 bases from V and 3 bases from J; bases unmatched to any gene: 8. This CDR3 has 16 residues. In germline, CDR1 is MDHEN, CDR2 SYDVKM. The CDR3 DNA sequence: TGTGCCAGCAGTAATGCCTGGACAGGGGACAATCAGCCCCAGCATTTT. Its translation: CASSNAWTGDNQPQHF.

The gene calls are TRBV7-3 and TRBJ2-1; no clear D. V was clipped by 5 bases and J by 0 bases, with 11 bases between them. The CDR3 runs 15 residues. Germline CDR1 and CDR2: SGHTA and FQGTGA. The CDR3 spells CASSTDSNSYNEQFF. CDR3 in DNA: TGTGCCAGCAGCACCGACTCCAACTCCTACAATGAGCAGTTCTTC.

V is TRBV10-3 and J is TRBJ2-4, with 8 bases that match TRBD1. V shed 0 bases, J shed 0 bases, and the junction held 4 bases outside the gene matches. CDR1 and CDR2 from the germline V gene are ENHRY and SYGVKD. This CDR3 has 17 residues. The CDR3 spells CAISESQGVGAKNIQYF. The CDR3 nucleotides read TGTGCCATCAGTGAGTCACAGGGGGTCGGAGCCAAAAACATTCAGTACTTC.

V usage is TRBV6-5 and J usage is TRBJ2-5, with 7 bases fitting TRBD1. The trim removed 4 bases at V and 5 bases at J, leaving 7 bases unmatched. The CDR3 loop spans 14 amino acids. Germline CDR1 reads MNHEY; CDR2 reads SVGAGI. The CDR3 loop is CASSFRQGHETQYF. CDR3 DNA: TGTGCCAGCAGTTTCAGACAGGGTCACGAGACCCAGTACTTC.

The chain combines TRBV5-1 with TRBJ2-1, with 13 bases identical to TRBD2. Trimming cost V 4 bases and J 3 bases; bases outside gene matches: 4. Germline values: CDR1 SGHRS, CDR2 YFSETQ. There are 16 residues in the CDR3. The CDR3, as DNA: TGCGCCAGCAGCACGGGACTAGCGGGATACTACAATGAGCAGTTCTTC. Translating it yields CASSTGLAGYYNEQFF.

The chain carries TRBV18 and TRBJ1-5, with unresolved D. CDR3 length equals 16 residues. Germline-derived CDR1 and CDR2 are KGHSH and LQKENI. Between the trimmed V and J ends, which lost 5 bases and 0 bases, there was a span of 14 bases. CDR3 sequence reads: CASSVGSSNSNQPQHF. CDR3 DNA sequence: TGTGCCAGCTCAGTCGGGAGCTCAAATAGCAATCAGCCCCAGCATTTT.

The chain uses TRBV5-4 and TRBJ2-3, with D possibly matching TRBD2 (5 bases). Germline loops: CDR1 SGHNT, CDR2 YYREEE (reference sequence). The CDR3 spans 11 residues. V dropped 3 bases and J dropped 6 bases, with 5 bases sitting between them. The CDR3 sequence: CASSSGDTQYF. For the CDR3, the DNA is TGTGCCAGCAGCTCGGGGGATACGCAGTATTTT.